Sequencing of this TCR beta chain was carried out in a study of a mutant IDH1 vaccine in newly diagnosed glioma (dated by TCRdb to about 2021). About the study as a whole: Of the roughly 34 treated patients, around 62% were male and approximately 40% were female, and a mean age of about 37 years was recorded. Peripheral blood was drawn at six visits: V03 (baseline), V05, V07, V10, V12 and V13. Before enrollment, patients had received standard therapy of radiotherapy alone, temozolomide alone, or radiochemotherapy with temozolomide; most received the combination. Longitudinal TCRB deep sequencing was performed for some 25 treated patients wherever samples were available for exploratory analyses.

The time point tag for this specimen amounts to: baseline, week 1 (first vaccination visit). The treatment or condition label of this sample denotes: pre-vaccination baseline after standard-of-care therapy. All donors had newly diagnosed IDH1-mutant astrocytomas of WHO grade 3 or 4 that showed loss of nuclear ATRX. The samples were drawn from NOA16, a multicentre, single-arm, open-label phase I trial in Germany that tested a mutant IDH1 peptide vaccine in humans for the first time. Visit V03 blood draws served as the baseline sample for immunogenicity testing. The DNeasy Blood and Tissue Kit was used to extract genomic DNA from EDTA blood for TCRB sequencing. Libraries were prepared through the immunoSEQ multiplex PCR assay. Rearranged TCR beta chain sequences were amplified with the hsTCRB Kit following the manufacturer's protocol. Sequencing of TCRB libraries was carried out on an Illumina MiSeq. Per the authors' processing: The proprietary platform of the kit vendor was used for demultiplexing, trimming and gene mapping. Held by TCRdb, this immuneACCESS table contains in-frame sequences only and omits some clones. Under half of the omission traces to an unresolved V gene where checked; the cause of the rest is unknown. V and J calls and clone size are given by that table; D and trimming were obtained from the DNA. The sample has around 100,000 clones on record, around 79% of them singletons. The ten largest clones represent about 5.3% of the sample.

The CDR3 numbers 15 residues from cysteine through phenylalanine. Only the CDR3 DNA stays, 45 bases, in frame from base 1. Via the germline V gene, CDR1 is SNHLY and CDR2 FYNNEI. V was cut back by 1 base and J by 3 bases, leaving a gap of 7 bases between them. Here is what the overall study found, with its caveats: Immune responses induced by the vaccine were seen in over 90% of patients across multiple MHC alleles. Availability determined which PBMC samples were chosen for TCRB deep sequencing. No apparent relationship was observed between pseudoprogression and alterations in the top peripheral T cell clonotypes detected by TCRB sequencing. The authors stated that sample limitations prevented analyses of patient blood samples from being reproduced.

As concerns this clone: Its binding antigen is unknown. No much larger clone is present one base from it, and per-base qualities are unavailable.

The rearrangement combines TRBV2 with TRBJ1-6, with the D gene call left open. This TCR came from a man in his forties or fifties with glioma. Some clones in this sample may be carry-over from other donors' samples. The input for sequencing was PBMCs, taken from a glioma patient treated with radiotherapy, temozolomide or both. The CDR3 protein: CASSEGHLYNSPLHF. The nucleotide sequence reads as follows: TGTGCCAGCAGTGAAGGACACCTCTATAATTCACCCCTCCACTTT.